The rows below give T cell receptor beta chains drawn from one sample of a study of shared clonotypes between healthy human individuals. Using immunoSEQ multiplex PCR, the repertoire was profiled, and TCRdb retains in-frame clones only, with some absent. The table lists some 2,000,000 clones, about 95% of them singletons. The source material was naive CD8+ T cells sorted from blood. The source is a young man in good health. Both conserved end residues are part of each CDR3. The D gene is left open where the match is weak. Not every row has a clone size; where given, it reads once, few, many or a size class.

J gene | D gene | V gene | clone size | CDR3 protein | CDR3 DNA
TRBJ2-2 | . | TRBV28 | . | CASRMITGELFF | TGTGCCAGCAGGATGATTACCGGGGAGCTGTTTTTT
TRBJ1-1 | . | TRBV2 | once | CASSDPRRMNTEAFF | TGTGCCAGCAGTGATCCCCGGCGGATGAACACTGAAGCTTTCTTT
TRBJ2-2 | . | TRBV27 | . | CASSLTDSAGELFF | TGTGCCAGCAGTCTTACCGACTCGGCCGGGGAGCTGTTTTTT
TRBJ2-1 | . | TRBV7-9 | once | CASSPPGLPYNEQFF | TGTGCCAGCAGCCCCCCGGGACTTCCCTACAATGAGCAGTTCTTC
TRBJ2-7 | . | TRBV19 | . | CASQTGPTGYEQYF | TGTGCCAGCCAAACAGGGCCGACGGGTTACGAGCAGTACTTC
TRBJ1-2 | . | TRBV4-1 | few | CASSQDLRGYTF | TGCGCCAGCAGCCAAGATCTGCGGGGCTACACCTTC
TRBJ2-5 | TRBD1 | TRBV14 | . | CASSQEGQGPLQETQYF | TGTGCCAGCAGCCAAGAGGGACAGGGGCCCCTTCAAGAGACCCAGTACTTC
TRBJ1-5 | . | TRBV27 | . | CASSLRGSSNQPQHF | TGTGCCAGCAGTTTACGGGGCAGTAGCAATCAGCCCCAGCATTTT
TRBJ2-1 | TRBD2 | TRBV7-6 | . | CASSLEASGSSYNEQFF | TGTGCCAGCAGCTTAGAGGCTAGCGGGAGCTCCTACAATGAGCAGTTCTTC
TRBJ1-6 | TRBD1 | TRBV9 | . | CASSVDGQGILSPLHF | TGTGCCAGCAGCGTCGACGGACAGGGGATTCTCTCACCCCTCCACTTT
TRBJ1-1 | TRBD1 | TRBV18 | . | CASSPPDRESTEAFF | TGTGCCAGCTCCCCGCCCGACAGGGAAAGCACTGAAGCTTTCTTT
TRBJ2-7 | . | TRBV13 | . | CASRSRVGDEQYF | TGTGCCAGCAGGTCCCGGGTGGGAGACGAGCAGTACTTC
TRBJ2-2 | . | TRBV15 | . | CATSPGLGDAGELFF | TGTGCCACCAGTCCGGGGCTTGGTGACGCCGGGGAGCTGTTTTTT
TRBJ2-7 | TRBD2 | TRBV10-3 | . | CAISEASGLNEQYF | TGTGCCATCAGTGAGGCTAGCGGGTTGAACGAGCAGTACTTC
TRBJ2-5 | TRBD2 | TRBV4-3 | . | CASSQDRVGRGQETQYF | TGCGCCAGCAGCCAAGATCGGGTAGGGAGGGGACAAGAGACCCAGTACTTC
TRBJ2-5 | . | TRBV6-1 | . | CASRQQETQYF | TGTGCCAGCCGACAGCAAGAGACCCAGTACTTC
TRBJ2-7 | TRBD2 | TRBV13 | . | CASSLGGGKVEQYF | TGTGCCAGCAGCCTGGGCGGGGGAAAGGTGGAGCAGTACTTC
TRBJ1-2 | . | TRBV2 | . | CASSAGAGGYGYTF | TGTGCCAGCAGTGCCGGGGCGGGGGGCTATGGCTACACCTTC
TRBJ2-1 | TRBD1 | TRBV9 | . | CASSVGQGNEQFF | TGTGCCAGCAGCGTGGGACAGGGTAATGAGCAGTTCTTC
TRBJ2-7 | TRBD1 | TRBV4-1 | . | CASSQEDRGHYYEQYF | TGCGCCAGCAGCCAAGAGGACAGGGGGCATTACTACGAGCAGTACTTC
TRBJ1-2 | . | TRBV6-5 | . | CASSYGSGEGYTF | TGTGCCAGCAGTTACGGGTCAGGGGAGGGCTACACCTTC
TRBJ2-7 | . | TRBV27 | . | CASRGRPGIYEQYF | TGTGCCAGCAGGGGGAGGCCAGGTATCTACGAGCAGTACTTC
TRBJ2-7 | . | TRBV10-2 | . | CASSQTGEQYF | TGCGCCAGCAGTCAGACGGGGGAGCAGTACTTC
TRBJ2-1 | . | TRBV27 | once | CASSYGVNEQFF | TGTGCCAGCAGTTATGGAGTAAATGAGCAGTTCTTC
TRBJ1-2 | TRBD1 | TRBV27 | . | CASSLTPPGQGFYGYTF | TGTGCCAGCAGTTTAACCCCTCCGGGACAGGGGTTTTATGGCTACACCTTC
TRBJ1-6 | . | TRBV27 | . | CASSYLGDNSPLHF | TGTGCCAGCAGTTATCTCGGGGATAATTCACCCCTCCACTTT
TRBJ1-1 | TRBD1 | TRBV7-9 | . | CASSPSTGDGGMNTEAFF | TGTGCCAGCAGCCCATCGACAGGGGATGGGGGGATGAACACTGAAGCTTTCTTT
TRBJ2-1 | TRBD1 | TRBV4-3 | . | CASSHPGQGYNEQFF | TGCGCCAGCAGCCATCCGGGACAGGGATACAATGAGCAGTTCTTC
TRBJ2-2 | . | TRBV4-1 | . | CASSHFPGQEPSGANTGELFF | TGCGCCAGCAGCCACTTTCCGGGACAGGAGCCTAGCGGGGCGAACACCGGGGAGCTGTTTTTT
TRBJ1-2 | TRBD1 | TRBV29-1 | once | CSVLPRQGALIYGYTF | TGCAGCGTTCTGCCCAGACAGGGGGCGCTGATCTATGGCTACACCTTC
TRBJ2-7 | . | TRBV4-3 | . | CASSQERRASNYEQYF | TGCGCCAGCAGCCAAGAGAGGCGGGCGTCGAACTACGAGCAGTACTTC
TRBJ1-2 | TRBD1 | TRBV2 | . | CASSEGQGARGYTF | TGTGCCAGCAGTGAGGGACAGGGGGCGCGAGGCTACACCTTC
TRBJ1-1 | TRBD1 | TRBV7-8 | . | CASSLTTGVEVTEAFF | TGTGCCAGCAGCTTAACGACAGGGGTTGAAGTAACTGAAGCTTTCTTT
TRBJ2-7 | TRBD2 | TRBV27 | . | CASRLRGGKTYEQYF | TGTGCCAGCAGGCTCCGGGGGGGTAAGACCTACGAGCAGTACTTC
TRBJ2-2 | . | TRBV7-9 | . | CASSWGSGELFF | TGTGCCAGCAGCTGGGGTAGCGGGGAGCTGTTTTTT
TRBJ2-7 | . | TRBV5-5 | . | CASRMTGLPINEQYF | TGTGCCAGCAGGATGACGGGACTCCCCATAAACGAGCAGTACTTC
TRBJ2-1 | . | TRBV7-2 | . | CASSPRGLTSIYNEQFF | TGTGCCAGCAGTCCTCGGGGTCTAACAAGTATCTACAATGAGCAGTTCTTC
TRBJ2-3 | TRBD2 | TRBV4-3 | . | CASSQDAGGRVTDTQYF | TGCGCCAGCAGCCAAGACGCAGGCGGGAGGGTGACAGATACGCAGTATTTT
TRBJ2-1 | TRBD2 | TRBV9 | . | CASSVDGGASDEQFF | TGTGCCAGCAGCGTAGACGGGGGGGCCTCGGATGAGCAGTTCTTC
TRBJ1-5 | . | TRBV19 | . | CASSPRDWPAQPQHF | TGTGCCAGTAGTCCTCGGGACTGGCCAGCCCAGCCCCAGCATTTT
TRBJ2-3 | . | TRBV9 | . | CASTGRGGRTDTQYF | TGTGCCAGCACCGGACGAGGGGGACGCACAGATACGCAGTATTTT
TRBJ2-7 | . | TRBV4-3 | . | CASSQGLSYEQYF | TGCGCCAGCAGCCAAGGTCTCTCCTACGAGCAGTACTTC